This TCR beta chain was profiled in a study of blood T cell repertoires in COVID-19. Trimming stripped 7 bases from V and 10 bases from J, with 20 bases between. This CDR3 spans 14 amino acids. CDR1 is MDHEN and CDR2 is SYDVKM in the germline V gene. Clones were sequenced by immunoSEQ multiplex PCR, and TCRdb holds only the in-frame ones, with some missing. Here the sample spans around 300,000 clones, about 83% being singletons. This clonotype was obtained from a woman between 40 and 50 years old who had recovered from COVID-19. What was sequenced was PBMCs or T cells enriched from blood (not recorded which). The rearrangement uses TRBV28 and TRBJ1-5, with D perhaps TRBD1 (5 bases). CDR3 amino acids: CASKGGGDGHPQHF. The CDR3 region has the DNA TGTGCCAGCAAAGGTGGAGGGGATGGTCATCCCCAGCATTTT.